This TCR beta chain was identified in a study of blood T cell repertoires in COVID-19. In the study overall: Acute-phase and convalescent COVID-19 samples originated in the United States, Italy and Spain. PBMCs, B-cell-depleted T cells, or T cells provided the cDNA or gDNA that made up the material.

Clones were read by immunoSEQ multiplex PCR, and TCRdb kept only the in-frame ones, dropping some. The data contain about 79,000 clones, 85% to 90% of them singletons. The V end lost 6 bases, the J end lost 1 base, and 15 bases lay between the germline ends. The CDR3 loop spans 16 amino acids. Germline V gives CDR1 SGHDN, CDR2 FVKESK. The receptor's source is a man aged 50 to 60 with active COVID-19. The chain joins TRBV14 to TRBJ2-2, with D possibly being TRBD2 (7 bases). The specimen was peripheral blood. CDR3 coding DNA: TGTGCCAGCAGACCCGCGGGGGCGGGGAACACCGGGGAGCTGTTTTTT. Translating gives CASRPAGAGNTGELFF.